The TCR beta chain described here comes from a study of CD8 T cells in ankylosing spondylitis. Points from the study as a whole: The authors reported significant enrichment of disease-linked clones in matched ankylosing spondylitis synovial fluid. Disease-linked clones, CD8+, were relatively rare in peripheral blood. Made up of about eight highly homologous variants, a TCR beta motif appeared characteristic of ankylosing spondylitis blood.

Quantitative 5'-RACE with molecular barcodes produced the TCR beta libraries. MiXCR, run by TCRdb on the 5' RACE reads, gives a single entry per CDR3 protein. The sample has a few hundred thousand distinct CDR3 sequences, around 22% seen once; the top ten hold less than 20%. The CDR3 runs 16 residues. The germline gives CDR1 MNHEY, CDR2 SMNVEV (reference sequence). V shed 3 bases and J 4 bases; nucleotides not matched to a gene: 8. A remark on this clonotype: Its antigen remains unknown.

This TCR was sampled from a male donor with ankylosing spondylitis. The sequenced sample consisted of blood, either unsorted or a sorted T cell fraction (not recorded which). J is TRBJ1-5 and V is TRBV27; 8 bases are shared with TRBD1. CDR3 region: CASSFWTGRKNQPQHF. The CDR3 DNA follows: TGTGCCAGCAGTTTCTGGACAGGGCGAAAAAATCAGCCCCAGCATTTT.